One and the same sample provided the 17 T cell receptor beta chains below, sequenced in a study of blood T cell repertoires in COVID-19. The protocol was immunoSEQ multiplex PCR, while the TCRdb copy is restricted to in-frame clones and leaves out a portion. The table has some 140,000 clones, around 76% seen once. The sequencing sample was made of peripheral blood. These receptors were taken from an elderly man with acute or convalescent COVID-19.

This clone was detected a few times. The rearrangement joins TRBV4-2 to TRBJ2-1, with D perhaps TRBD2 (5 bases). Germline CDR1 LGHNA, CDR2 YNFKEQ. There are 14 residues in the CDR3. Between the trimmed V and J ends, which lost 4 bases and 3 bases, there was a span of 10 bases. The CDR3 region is CASSPPGNYNEQFF. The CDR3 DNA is TGTGCCAGCAGCCCGCCCGGGAACTACAATGAGCAGTTCTTC.

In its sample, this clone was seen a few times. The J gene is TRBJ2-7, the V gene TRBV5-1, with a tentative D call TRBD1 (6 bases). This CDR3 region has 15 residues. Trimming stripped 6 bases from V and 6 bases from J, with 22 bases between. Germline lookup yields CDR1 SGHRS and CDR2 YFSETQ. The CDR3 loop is CASTLGWTVGGEQYF. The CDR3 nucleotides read TGCGCCAGCACCCTTGGGTGGACAGTCGGAGGCGAGCAGTACTTC.

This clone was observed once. The DNA for the CDR3 is TGCGCCAGCAGCCAACGTAGCGGGATCCACACCGGGGAGCTGTTTTTT. Translated: CASSQRSGIHTGELFF. V gene TRBV4-1 combines with J gene TRBJ2-2; 8 positions match TRBD2. The length of the CDR3 is 16 residues. The V gene's germline CDR1 is MGHRA and CDR2 YSYEKL. Trimming removed 2 bases from V and 3 bases from J; junction bases left unmatched: 5.

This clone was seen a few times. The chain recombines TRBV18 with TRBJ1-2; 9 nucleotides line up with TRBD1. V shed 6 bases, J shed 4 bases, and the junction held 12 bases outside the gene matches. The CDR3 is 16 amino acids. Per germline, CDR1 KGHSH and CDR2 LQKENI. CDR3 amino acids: CASSDPTGGAFYGYTF. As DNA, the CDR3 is TGTGCCAGCTCTGACCCGACAGGGGGGGCCTTCTATGGCTACACCTTC.

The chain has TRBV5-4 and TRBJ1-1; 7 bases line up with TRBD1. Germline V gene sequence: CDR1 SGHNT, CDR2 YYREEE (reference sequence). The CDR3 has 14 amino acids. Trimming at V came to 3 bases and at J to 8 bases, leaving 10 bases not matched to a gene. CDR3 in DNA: TGTGCCAGCAGCTACAATCTGCGGGACAGAGAAGCTTTCTTT. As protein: CASSYNLRDREAFF.

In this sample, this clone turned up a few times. The CDR3 here is CASSQDYGQGDQPQHF. The CDR3 DNA reads as TGCGCCAGCAGCCAAGATTATGGACAGGGTGATCAGCCCCAGCATTTT. V is TRBV4-3 and J is TRBJ1-5; 8 nucleotides agree with TRBD1. CDR1 LGHNA and CDR2 YSLEER come from the germline V gene. Trimming cost V 0 bases and J 5 bases; bases outside gene matches: 6. The CDR3 length is 16 residues.

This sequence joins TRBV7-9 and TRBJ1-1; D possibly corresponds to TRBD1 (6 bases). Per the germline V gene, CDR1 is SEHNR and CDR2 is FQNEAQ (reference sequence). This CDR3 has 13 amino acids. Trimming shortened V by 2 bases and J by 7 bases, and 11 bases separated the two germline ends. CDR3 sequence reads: CASSLSGAGEAFF. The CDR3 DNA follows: TGTGCCAGCAGCTTATCAGGGGCGGGTGAAGCTTTCTTT.

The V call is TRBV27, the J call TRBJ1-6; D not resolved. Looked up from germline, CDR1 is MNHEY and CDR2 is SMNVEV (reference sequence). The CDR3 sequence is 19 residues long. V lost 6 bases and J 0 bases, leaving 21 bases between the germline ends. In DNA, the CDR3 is TGTGCCAGCAGGGCGTCGGGGATGGGAAATCGCTCCTATAATTCACCCCTCCACTTT. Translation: CASRASGMGNRSYNSPLHF.

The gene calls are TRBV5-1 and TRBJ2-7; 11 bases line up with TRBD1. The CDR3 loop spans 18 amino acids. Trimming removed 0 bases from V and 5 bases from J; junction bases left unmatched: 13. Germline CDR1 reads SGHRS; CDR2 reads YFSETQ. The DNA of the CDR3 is TGCGCCAGCAGCTTGGGAAACCTCGGACAGGGGGCGAGAAACGAGCAGTACTTC. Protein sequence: CASSLGNLGQGARNEQYF.

CDR3 residues: CARSAGGTDTQYF. DNA for the CDR3: TGTGCCAGATCAGCGGGGGGCACAGATACGCAGTATTTT. The chain couples TRBV7-9 to TRBJ2-3, with 8 bases matching TRBD2. CDR3 length: 13 residues. Per the germline V gene, CDR1 is SEHNR and CDR2 is FQNEAQ (reference sequence). Trimming removed 9 bases from V and 1 base from J; junction bases left unmatched: 3.

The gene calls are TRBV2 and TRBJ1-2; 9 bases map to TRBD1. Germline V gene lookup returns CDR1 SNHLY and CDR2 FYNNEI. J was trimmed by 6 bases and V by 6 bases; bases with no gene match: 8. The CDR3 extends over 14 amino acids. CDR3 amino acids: CASSGLGQGHGYTF. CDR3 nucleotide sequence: TGTGCCAGCAGCGGGTTGGGACAGGGACATGGCTACACCTTC.

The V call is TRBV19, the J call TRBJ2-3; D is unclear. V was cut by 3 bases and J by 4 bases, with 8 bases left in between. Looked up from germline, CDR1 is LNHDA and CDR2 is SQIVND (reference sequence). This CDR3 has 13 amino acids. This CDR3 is CASSMSRSDTQYF. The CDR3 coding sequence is TGTGCCAGTAGTATGTCTAGATCAGATACGCAGTATTTT.

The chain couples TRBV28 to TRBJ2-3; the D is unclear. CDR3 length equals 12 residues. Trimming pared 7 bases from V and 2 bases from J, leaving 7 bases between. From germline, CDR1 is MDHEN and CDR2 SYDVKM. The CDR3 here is CASTVSTDTQYF. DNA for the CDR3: TGTGCCAGCACCGTCTCCACAGATACGCAGTATTTT. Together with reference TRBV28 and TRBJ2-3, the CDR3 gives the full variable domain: DVKVTQSSRYLVKRTGEKVFLECVQDMDHENMFWYRQDPGLGLRLIYFSYDVKMKEKGDIPEGYSVSREKKERFSLILESASTNQTSMYLCASTVSTDTQYFGPGTRLTVL.

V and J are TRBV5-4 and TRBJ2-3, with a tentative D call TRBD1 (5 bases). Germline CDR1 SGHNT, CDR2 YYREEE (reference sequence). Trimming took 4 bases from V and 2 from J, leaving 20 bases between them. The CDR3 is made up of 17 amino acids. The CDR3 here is CASSPPYRGRVTDTQYF. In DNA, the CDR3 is TGTGCCAGCAGCCCTCCTTATAGGGGCCGGGTCACAGATACGCAGTATTTT.

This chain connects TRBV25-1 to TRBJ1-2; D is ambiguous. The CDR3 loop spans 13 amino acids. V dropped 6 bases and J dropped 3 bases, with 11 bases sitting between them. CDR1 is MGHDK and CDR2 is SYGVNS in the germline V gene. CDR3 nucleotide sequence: TGTGCCAGCAGGAGTGGGCCGGACTATGGCTACACCTTC. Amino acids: CASRSGPDYGYTF.

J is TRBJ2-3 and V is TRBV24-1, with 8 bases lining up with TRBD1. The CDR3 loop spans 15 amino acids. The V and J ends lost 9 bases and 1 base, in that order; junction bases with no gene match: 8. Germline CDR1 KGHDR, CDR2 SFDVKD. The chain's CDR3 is CATGGTGGGTDTQYF. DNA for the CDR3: TGTGCCACCGGAGGGACAGGAGGGGGCACAGATACGCAGTATTTT.

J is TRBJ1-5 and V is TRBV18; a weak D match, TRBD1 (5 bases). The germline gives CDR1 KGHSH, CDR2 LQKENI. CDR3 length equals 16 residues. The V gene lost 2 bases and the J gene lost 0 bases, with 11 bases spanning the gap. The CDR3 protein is CASSPGAPNSNQPQHF. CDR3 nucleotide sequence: TGTGCCAGCTCACCAGGGGCTCCAAATAGCAATCAGCCCCAGCATTTT.